This T cell receptor (beta chain) stems from a study of blood T cell repertoires in COVID-19. The repertoire was sequenced with immunoSEQ multiplex PCR; TCRdb's copy has only in-frame clones and lacks some. This repertoire shows just under 90,000 clones, 72% found once; its top ten account for under 15%. CDR1 and CDR2 from the germline V gene are SGHRS and YFSETQ. Trimming stripped 1 base from V and 0 bases from J, with 13 bases between. This CDR3 is 16 amino acids long. This clonotype originated in a woman aged 80 or over with acute or convalescent COVID-19. The source material was peripheral blood. This sequence joins TRBV5-1 and TRBJ1-1; possibly TRBD1 for D (6 bases). The CDR3 DNA sequence: TGCGCCAGCAGCTTGTGGCAGGGGCTGATGAACACTGAAGCTTTCTTT. Its translation is CASSLWQGLMNTEAFF.